These T cell receptor beta chains were read from a single sample in a study of graft-versus-host responses after intestinal transplantation. These receptors' targets are unknown. Here immunoSEQ multiplex PCR was the method, and the copy in TCRdb shows in-frame clones only, minus some. Of about 130,000 clones listed, around 90% are singletons. This specimen consisted of unstimulated CD4+ T cells sorted from spleen or lymph node cells, obtained before intestinal transplant. These receptors were taken from a human donor who received an intestinal transplant. Both conserved end residues are part of each CDR3. Fields, in order: J gene, clone size, D gene, V gene, CDR3 DNA, CDR3 protein. A D gene is named only where the DNA matches it firmly. Not all rows give a size; the values are once, few, many and, for expanded clones, a class.

>TRBJ1-1|NA|NA|TRBV6-5
TGTGCCAGCAGTTACTCGATAATCGACACTGAAGCTTTCTTT
CASSYSIIDTEAFF
>TRBJ2-2|NA|TRBD1|TRBV27
TGTGCCAGCAGAGACAGGGGGCGGACCGGGGAGCTGTTTTTT
CASRDRGRTGELFF
>TRBJ1-1|NA|NA|TRBV5-1
TGCGCCAGCAGCTCCGGCGTCACTCAGGGAGGGTCTGAAGCTTTCTTT
CASSSGVTQGGSEAFF
>TRBJ2-7|NA|NA|TRBV7-8
TGTGCCAGCAGCTCCGAAGTAATTCTCGACGAGCAGTACTTC
CASSSEVILDEQYF
>TRBJ1-2|NA|NA|TRBV7-6
TGTGCCAGCAGCTTAGGGACAGACTTCTATGGCTACACCTTC
CASSLGTDFYGYTF
>TRBJ2-1|NA|TRBD2|TRBV27
TGTGCCAGCAGTTCCGGGGGGGCAGCGGGGGGGCCGCGGAATGAGCAGTTCTTC
CASSSGGAAGGPRNEQFF
>TRBJ1-2|once|NA|TRBV6-5
TGTGCCAGCAGTTCCAAACCTAGACACCCTAACTATGGCTACACCTTC
CASSSKPRHPNYGYTF
>TRBJ2-2|NA|NA|TRBV5-6
TGTGCCAGCAGCTTGGCTCCAGTTACCGGGGAGCTGTTTTTT
CASSLAPVTGELFF
>TRBJ1-4|NA|NA|TRBV18
TGTGCCAGCTCACCAAGTGCTACAAACGAAAAACTGTTTTTT
CASSPSATNEKLFF
>TRBJ1-1|NA|NA|TRBV27
TGTGCCAGCAGTTTATACGGCGGGGGGGTCTCTGAAGCTTTCTTT
CASSLYGGGVSEAFF
>TRBJ1-1|NA|NA|TRBV9
TGTGCCAGCAGCGTTTCAGGGGACTCTACTCTTGGAGCTTTCTTT
CASSVSGDSTLGAFF
>TRBJ1-2|NA|TRBD1|TRBV27
TGTGCCAGCAGTCCCGGGACAGTGGCTGGCTACACCTTC
CASSPGTVAGYTF
>TRBJ2-5|NA|NA|TRBV5-6
TGTGCCAGCAGCTTTAGATTAAGGCAGTTGGAGACCCAGTACTTC
CASSFRLRQLETQYF
>TRBJ1-2|once|NA|TRBV7-9
TGTGCCAGCACCATACTGACAGCCTATGGCTACACCTTC
CASTILTAYGYTF
>TRBJ1-2|NA|NA|TRBV11-2
TGTGCCAGCACCCAGAGGGAGGTGGTGGGGGTTCATGGCTACACCTTC
CASTQREVVGVHGYTF
>TRBJ2-1|NA|NA|TRBV6-6
TGTGCCAGCAGCCCCCATGGCGGGTCCTACAATGAGCAGTTCTTC
CASSPHGGSYNEQFF
>TRBJ1-2|NA|NA|TRBV4-2
TGTGCCAGCAGCCCGCAGACAGGTGACTATGGCTACACCTTC
CASSPQTGDYGYTF
>TRBJ1-3|NA|TRBD1|TRBV13
TGTGCCAGCAGAAGGGACAGGTATTATGGAAACACCATATATTTT
CASRRDRYYGNTIYF
>TRBJ2-7|NA|NA|TRBV12-1
TGTGCCAGCAGCTTTAAGGGCAACTGGGGGGAGCAGTACTTC
CASSFKGNWGEQYF
>TRBJ2-7|NA|NA|TRBV19
TGTGCCAGTAGTATTTCTGGGACATACGGCGAGCAGTACTTC
CASSISGTYGEQYF
>TRBJ1-2|NA|TRBD1|TRBV5-1
TGCGCCAGCAGCCCCCGGACAGGCGATGGCTACACCTTC
CASSPRTGDGYTF
>TRBJ1-4|NA|TRBD1|TRBV4-2
TGTGCCAGCAGCCGGCAACAGGGGGATAATGAAAAACTGTTTTTT
CASSRQQGDNEKLFF
>TRBJ1-1|NA|NA|TRBV5-1
TGCGCCAGCAGCACCGGTCGGCTAGGGGACACTGAAGCTTTCTTT
CASSTGRLGDTEAFF
>TRBJ2-2|NA|NA|TRBV7-2
TGTGCCAGCAGCTTAGTAACTAACACCGGGGAGCTGTTTTTT
CASSLVTNTGELFF
>TRBJ1-4|NA|NA|TRBV27
TGTGCCAGCAGGCTATTGGCCCCGGTTGGGAAACTGTTTTTT
CASRLLAPVGKLFF
>TRBJ1-2|NA|NA|TRBV20-1
TGCAGTGCGAGCGACGGGTCTGGCTACACCTTC
CSASDGSGYTF
>TRBJ1-6|NA|NA|TRBV6-5
TGTGCCAGCAGTTACGCGTCTGCCTCGAATTCACCCCTCCACTTT
CASSYASASNSPLHF
>TRBJ1-6|once|TRBD1|TRBV25-1
TGTGCCAGCAGTGAAACAGGGGCCTCACCCCTCCACTTT
CASSETGASPLHF
>TRBJ1-1|NA|NA|TRBV11-2
TGTGCCAGCAGCTCACAGGGAGGGGACACTGAAGCTTTCTTT
CASSSQGGDTEAFF
>TRBJ1-5|NA|TRBD1|TRBV30
TGTGCCTGGGACAGGGATAATCAGCCCCAGCATTTT
CAWDRDNQPQHF
>TRBJ2-1|NA|NA|TRBV6-1
TGTGCCAGCAGTGAAAGCTACAATGAGCAGTTCTTC
CASSESYNEQFF
>TRBJ2-7|NA|NA|TRBV28
TGTGCCAGCAGTTTCCTGCCTTCCGAGCAGTACTTC
CASSFLPSEQYF
>TRBJ1-5|NA|NA|TRBV19
TGTGCCAGTACCCCGGGAAAGGGGGGTCAGCCCCAGCATTTT
CASTPGKGGQPQHF
>TRBJ2-7|NA|TRBD1|TRBV7-2
TGTGCCAGCAGCTTAGCAGGGCCAGGGGGCTACGAGCAGTACTTC
CASSLAGPGGYEQYF
>TRBJ1-3|NA|NA|TRBV7-9
TGTGCCAGCAGCGTAAGGGGTTCCGGAAACACCATATATTTT
CASSVRGSGNTIYF
>TRBJ2-2|NA|TRBD2|TRBV4-1
TGCGCCAGCTCCCTGGCGGGGGGAGTGAACACCGGGGAGCTGTTTTTT
CASSLAGGVNTGELFF
>TRBJ1-5|NA|TRBD1|TRBV10-2
TGCGCCAGCAGTAACAGGGGGGGCAATCAGCCCCAGCATTTT
CASSNRGGNQPQHF
>TRBJ1-2|NA|TRBD1|TRBV27
TGTGCCAGCAGTTCAAGGGACAGGGGGTATGTGGGCTACACCTTC
CASSSRDRGYVGYTF
>TRBJ2-6|NA|NA|TRBV6-5
TGTGCCAGCAGGCTCGATAACTCTGGGGCCAACGTCCTGACTTTC
CASRLDNSGANVLTF
>TRBJ1-6|NA|NA|TRBV7-8
TGTGCCAGCAGCTACCACCTCAGGGAAAATTCACCCCTCCACTTT
CASSYHLRENSPLHF
>TRBJ2-2|NA|NA|TRBV29-1
TGCAGCGCTAGGGATCCCGGGGAGCTGTTTTTT
CSARDPGELFF
>TRBJ1-2|NA|TRBD1|TRBV5-1
TGCGCCAGCAGCTGGTCCCGGGACAGAACCTCCAACTATGGCTACACCTTC
CASSWSRDRTSNYGYTF
>TRBJ2-1|few|NA|TRBV7-9
TGTGCCAGCAGCTTCCCAGACAGGACCGAGCAGTTCTTC
CASSFPDRTEQFF
>TRBJ2-2|NA|NA|TRBV4-1
TGCGCCAGCAAGCCCCAGGAGAGCAACCCCGGGGAGCTGTTTTTT
CASKPQESNPGELFF
>TRBJ2-6|NA|NA|TRBV7-8
TGTGCCAGCAGCACGGCCACAGGGTCTGGGGCCAACGTCCTGACTTTC
CASSTATGSGANVLTF